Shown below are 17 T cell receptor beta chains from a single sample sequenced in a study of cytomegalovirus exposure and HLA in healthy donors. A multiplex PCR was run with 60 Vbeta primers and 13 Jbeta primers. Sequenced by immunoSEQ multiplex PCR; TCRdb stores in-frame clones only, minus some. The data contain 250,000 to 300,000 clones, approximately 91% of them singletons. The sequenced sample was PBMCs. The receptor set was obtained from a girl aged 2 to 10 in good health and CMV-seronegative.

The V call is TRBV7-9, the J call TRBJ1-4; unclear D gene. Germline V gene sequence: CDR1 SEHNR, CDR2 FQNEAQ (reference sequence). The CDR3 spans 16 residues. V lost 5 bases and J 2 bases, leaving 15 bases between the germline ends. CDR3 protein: CASSPRSGSTNEKLFF. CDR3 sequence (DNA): TGTGCCAGCAGCCCCCGGAGCGGATCGACTAATGAAAAACTGTTTTTT.

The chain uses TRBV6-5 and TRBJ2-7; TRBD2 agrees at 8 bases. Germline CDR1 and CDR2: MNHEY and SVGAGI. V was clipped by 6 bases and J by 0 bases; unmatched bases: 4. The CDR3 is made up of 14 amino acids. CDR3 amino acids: CASSPGTSSYEQYF. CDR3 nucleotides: TGTGCCAGCAGCCCGGGGACTAGCTCCTACGAGCAGTACTTC.

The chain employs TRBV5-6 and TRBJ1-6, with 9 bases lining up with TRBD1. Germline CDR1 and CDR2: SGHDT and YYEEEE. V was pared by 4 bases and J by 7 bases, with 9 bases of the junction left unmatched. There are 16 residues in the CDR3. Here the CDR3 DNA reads TGTGCCAGCAGCCCTTTAACCGGGACAGGGAATTCACCCCTCCACTTT. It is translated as CASSPLTGTGNSPLHF.

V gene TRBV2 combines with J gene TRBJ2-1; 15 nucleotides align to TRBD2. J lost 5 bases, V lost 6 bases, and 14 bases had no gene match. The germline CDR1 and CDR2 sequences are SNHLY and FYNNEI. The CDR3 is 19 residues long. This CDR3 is CASSRTSGRAYLGDNEQFF. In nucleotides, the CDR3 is TGTGCCAGCAGCCGGACTAGCGGGAGGGCATACTTAGGGGACAATGAGCAGTTCTTC. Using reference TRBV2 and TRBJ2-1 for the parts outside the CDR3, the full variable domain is EPEVTQTPSHQVTQMGQEVILRCVPISNHLYFYWYRQILGQKVEFLVSFYNNEISEKSEIFDDQFSVERPDGSNFTLKIRSTKLEDSAMYFCASSRTSGRAYLGDNEQFFGPGTRLTVL.

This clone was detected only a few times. CDR3 loop: CATSTDRDTEAFF. The CDR3 DNA reads as TGTGCCACCAGCACGGACAGGGACACTGAAGCTTTCTTT. The V and J genes are TRBV15 and TRBJ1-1; 8 nucleotides match TRBD1. Germline CDR1 and CDR2: LNHNV and YYDKDF (reference sequence). J gave up 3 bases and V 4 bases, and 1 base lay outside the gene matches. The CDR3 length is 13 residues.

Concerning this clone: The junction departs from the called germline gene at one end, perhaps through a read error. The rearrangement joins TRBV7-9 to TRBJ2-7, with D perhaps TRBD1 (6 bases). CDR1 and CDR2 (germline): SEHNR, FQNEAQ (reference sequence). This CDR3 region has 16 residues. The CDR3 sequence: CSSSSARGVKRDEQYF. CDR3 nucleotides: TGTTCCAGCAGCTCCGCCAGGGGCGTCAAGAGGGACGAGCAGTACTTC.

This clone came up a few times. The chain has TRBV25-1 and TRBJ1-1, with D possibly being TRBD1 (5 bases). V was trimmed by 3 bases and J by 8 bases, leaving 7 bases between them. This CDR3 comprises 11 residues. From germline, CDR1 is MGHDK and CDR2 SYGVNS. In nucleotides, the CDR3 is TGTGCCAGCAGTGAGCACAGGGAAGCTTTCTTT. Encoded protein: CASSEHREAFF. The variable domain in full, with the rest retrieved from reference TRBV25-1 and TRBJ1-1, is EADIYQTPRYLVIGTGKKITLECSQTMGHDKMYWYQQDPGMELHLIHYSYGVNSTEKGDLSSESTVSRIRTEHFPLTLESARPSHTSQYLCASSEHREAFFGQGTRLTVV.

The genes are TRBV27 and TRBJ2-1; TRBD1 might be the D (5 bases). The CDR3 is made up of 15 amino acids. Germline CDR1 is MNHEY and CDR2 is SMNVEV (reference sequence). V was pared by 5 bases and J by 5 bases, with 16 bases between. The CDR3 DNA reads TGTGCCAGCAGTGTAAGGGGCGCTAGAAACAATGAGCAGTTCTTC. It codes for CASSVRGARNNEQFF.

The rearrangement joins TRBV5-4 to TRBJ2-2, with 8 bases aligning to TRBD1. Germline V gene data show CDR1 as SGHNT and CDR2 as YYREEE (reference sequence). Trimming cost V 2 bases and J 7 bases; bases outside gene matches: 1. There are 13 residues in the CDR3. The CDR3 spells CASSLQGGGELFF. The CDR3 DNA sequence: TGTGCCAGCAGCTTACAGGGGGGCGGGGAGCTGTTTTTT.

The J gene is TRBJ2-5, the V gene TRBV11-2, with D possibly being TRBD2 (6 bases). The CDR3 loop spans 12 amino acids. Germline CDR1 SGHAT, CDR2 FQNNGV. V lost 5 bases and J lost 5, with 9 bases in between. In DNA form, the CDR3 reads TGTGCCAGCAGCCCGGGGGTGGAGACCCAGTACTTC. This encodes CASSPGVETQYF.

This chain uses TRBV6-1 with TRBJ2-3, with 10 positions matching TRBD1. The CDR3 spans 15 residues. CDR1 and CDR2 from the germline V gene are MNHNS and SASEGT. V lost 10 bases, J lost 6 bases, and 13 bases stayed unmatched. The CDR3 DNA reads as TGTGCCACCGCACTGAGGACAGGGGGATCCGATACGCAGTATTTT. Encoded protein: CATALRTGGSDTQYF.

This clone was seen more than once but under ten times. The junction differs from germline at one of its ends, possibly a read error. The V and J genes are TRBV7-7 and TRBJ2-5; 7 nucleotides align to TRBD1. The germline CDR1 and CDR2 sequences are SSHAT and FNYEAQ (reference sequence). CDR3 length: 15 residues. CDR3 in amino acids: CASSLFGRGQETQYF. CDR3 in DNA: TGTGCTAGCAGCTTATTCGGCAGGGGGCAAGAGACCCAGTACTTC.

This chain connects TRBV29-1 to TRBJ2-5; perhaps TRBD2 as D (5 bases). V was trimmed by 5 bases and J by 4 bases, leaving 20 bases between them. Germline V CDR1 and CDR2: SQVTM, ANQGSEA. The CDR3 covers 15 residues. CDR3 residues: CSVRLRLALRETQYF. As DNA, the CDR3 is TGCAGCGTTCGCCTTCGGCTAGCCCTAAGAGAGACCCAGTACTTC.

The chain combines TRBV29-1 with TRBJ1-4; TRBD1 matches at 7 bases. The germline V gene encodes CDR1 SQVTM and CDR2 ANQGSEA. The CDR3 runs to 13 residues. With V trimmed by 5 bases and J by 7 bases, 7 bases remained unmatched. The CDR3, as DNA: TGCAGCGTTCCTGAGCAGGGGGGTGAAAAACTGTTTTTT. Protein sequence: CSVPEQGGEKLFF.

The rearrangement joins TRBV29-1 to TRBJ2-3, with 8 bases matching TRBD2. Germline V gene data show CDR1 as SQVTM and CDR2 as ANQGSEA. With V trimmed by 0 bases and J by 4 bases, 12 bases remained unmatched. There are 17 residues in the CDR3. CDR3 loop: CSVEDPWTSTSADTQYF. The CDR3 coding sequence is TGCAGCGTTGAAGATCCCTGGACTAGCACGTCCGCAGATACGCAGTATTTT.

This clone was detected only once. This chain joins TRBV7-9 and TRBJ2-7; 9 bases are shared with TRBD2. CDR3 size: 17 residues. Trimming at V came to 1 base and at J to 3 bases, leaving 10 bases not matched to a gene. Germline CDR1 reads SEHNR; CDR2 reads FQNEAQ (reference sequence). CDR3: CASSLEGFSGRSYEQYF. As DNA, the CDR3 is TGTGCCAGCAGCTTAGAAGGATTTAGCGGGAGAAGCTACGAGCAGTACTTC.

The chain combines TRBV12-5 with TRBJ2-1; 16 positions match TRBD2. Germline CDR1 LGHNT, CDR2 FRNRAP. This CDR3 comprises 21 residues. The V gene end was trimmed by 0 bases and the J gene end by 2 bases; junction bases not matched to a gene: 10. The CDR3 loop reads CASGLVITGLAGGPAYNEQFF. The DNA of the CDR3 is TGTGCTAGTGGTTTGGTAATTACGGGACTAGCGGGAGGGCCCGCCTACAATGAGCAGTTCTTC.